What follows describes a single T cell receptor (beta chain). The antigen it binds to is not known. No much larger clone exists at a distance of one base, and base qualities are not known. In the ViraFEST assay, PBMC were stimulated with viral peptide pools, and antigen-specific CD4+ T cell clonotypes were then identified by expansion using TCR sequencing. After less than eleven days of culture, CD4+ T cells were isolated with the EasySep CD4+ T cell isolation kit. The absence of prior SARS-CoV-2 infection in healthy vaccine recipients was confirmed by negative nucleocapsid antibodies before and after vaccination. Each well held some 1.9 million PBMC cultured in IMDM containing 5% human AB serum, roughly 9.6 IU/ml IL-2 and gentamicin, along with around 9.4 ug/ml peptides. Half of the culture medium was replaced with fresh IL-2-containing medium on days 3 and 7. Unless otherwise noted, each peptide stimulation condition was cultured in triplicate wells. PBMC were separated from whole blood using Ficoll-Paque Plus gradient centrifugation and were then either cryopreserved at -140C or used fresh. The overlapping peptide pools covered the spike proteins of SARS-CoV-2 and of the common cold coronaviruses HCoV-NL63, HCoV-OC43 and HCoV-229E. The QIAamp micro DNA kit was used to extract genomic DNA from the cultured CD4+ T cells.

Libraries were made using the immunoSEQ multiplex PCR assay. TCR beta CDR3 sequencing was performed on DNA from the cultured, isolated CD4+ T cells. On the study's bioinformatics: Non-productive TCR sequences were removed, reads were trimmed to the CDR3 region, and CDR3s of at least 7 amino acids were retained. Antigen-specific clonotypes were identified with the MANAFEST web app by comparing expansion in peptide wells against reference cultures. To be called positive, a clone needed expansion at FDR<0.05 compared with the reference and with all other wells, an odds ratio greater than 5, and a frequency greater than 0.1% in two replicate wells. Cross-reactive clonotypes were defined as significantly expanded in SARS-CoV-2 spike wells and in at least one common cold coronavirus spike condition. Using the stringdist R package, CDR3 similarity was measured by Levenshtein distance, and unrooted trees were constructed with ape in R 3.6.1. This is the immuneACCESS table as TCRdb keeps it, with only in-frame sequences that have V and J called. A part of the clones is gone; compared with another copy, unresolved V genes explain less than half, and the rest is unexplained. The V and J calls and clone size are taken from that table; D and trimming were inferred from the DNA. The sample table holds around 71,000 clones, of which roughly 70% were seen once. Roughly 4% of the sample lies in the top ten.

These data originate in a study of vaccination effects on CD4 cells after COVID-19 (dated by TCRdb to between 2021 and 2024). Some background on the complete study: Two doses of either the BNT162b2 or the mRNA-1273 mRNA SARS-CoV-2 vaccine were administered to participants. SARS-CoV-2 spike-specific CD4+ TCR repertoires from before and after mRNA vaccination were compared in COVID-19 convalescent patients and in infection-naive vaccine recipients. The full study included 10 COVID-19 convalescent patients and a handful of SARS-CoV-2-naive healthy vaccine recipients. In the study, cultures from other donors were sequenced using the Oncomine TCR Beta short-read assay on an Illumina iSeq 100.

CDR1 and CDR2 were assigned from the germline V gene as SGHRS and YFSETQ. There are 15 amino acids in the CDR3, from cysteine to phenylalanine inclusive. Just the 45-base CDR3 DNA is kept, in frame starting at base 1. The V end loses 4 bases and the J end loses 3 bases, and a stretch of 16 bases separates them. Paper-wide results and their limitations: Only a small number of convalescent patients were included, and no early post-infection timepoints were available, which limited the study. In healthy vaccine recipients, vaccine-induced clones were almost all SARS-CoV-2 mono-reactive, with only 1 of 255 cross-reactive with common cold coronaviruses. Both infection-induced and vaccine-induced clones contracted markedly at late post-vaccination timepoints, which is consistent with waning T cell responses.

The rearranged segments are TRBV5-1 and TRBJ1-1, with the D gene not confidently named. The source material was CD4+ T cells from PBMCs cultured with HCoV-OC43 spike peptides, sampled before COVID-19 vaccination. The cell subset or site label for this specimen denotes: HCoV-OC43 spike overlapping peptide pool stimulation. This sequence originates from a human donor who received a COVID-19 vaccine. The CDR3 amino acid sequence is: CASSRQAGSDTEAFF. The nucleotide sequence reads as follows: TGCGCCAGCAGCAGGCAGGCGGGTAGCGACACTGAAGCTTTCTTT.